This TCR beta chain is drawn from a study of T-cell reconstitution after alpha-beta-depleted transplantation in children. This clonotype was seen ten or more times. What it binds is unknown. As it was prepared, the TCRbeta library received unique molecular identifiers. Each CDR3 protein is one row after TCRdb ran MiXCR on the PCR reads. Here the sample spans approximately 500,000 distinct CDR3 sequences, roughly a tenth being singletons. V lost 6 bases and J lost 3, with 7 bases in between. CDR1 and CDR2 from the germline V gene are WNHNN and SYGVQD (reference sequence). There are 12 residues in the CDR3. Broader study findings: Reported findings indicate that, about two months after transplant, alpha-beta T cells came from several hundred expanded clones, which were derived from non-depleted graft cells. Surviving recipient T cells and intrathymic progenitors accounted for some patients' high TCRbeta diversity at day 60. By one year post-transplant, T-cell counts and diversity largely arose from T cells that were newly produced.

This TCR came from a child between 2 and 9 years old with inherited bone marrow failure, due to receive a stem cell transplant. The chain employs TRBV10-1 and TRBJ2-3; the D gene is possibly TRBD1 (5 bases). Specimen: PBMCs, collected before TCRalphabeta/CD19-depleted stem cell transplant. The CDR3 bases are TGCGCCAGCAGCGACAGAACAGATACGCAGTATTTT. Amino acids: CASSDRTDTQYF.